Presented here are 25 T cell receptor beta chains from one specimen sequenced in a study of blood T cells in healthy people across ages. A second PCR, run for roughly 7 to 11 cycles, used a sample-barcoded 5' primer plus a J-beta primer mix. TCRdb reprocessed the 5' RACE reads via MiXCR and lists one record per CDR3 protein. Here the sample spans hundreds of thousands of distinct CDR3 sequences, about 46% being singletons. The sample comprised blood. Every receptor here comes from a man older than 75 in good health.

This chain uses TRBV7-8 with TRBJ2-5; TRBD2 matches 7 bases. The CDR3 is made up of 15 amino acids. The trim removed 5 bases at V and 1 base at J, leaving 7 bases unmatched. The germline CDR1 and CDR2 sequences are SGHVS and FQNEAQ. CDR3 sequence reads: CASSPSRLAQETQYF. In DNA, the CDR3 is TGTGCCAGCAGCCCCTCTCGACTAGCCCAAGAGACCCAGTACTTC.

The gene calls are TRBV20-1 and TRBJ1-1; maybe TRBD1 (5 bases). Germline V lookup: CDR1 DFQATT, CDR2 SNEGSKA (reference sequence). The CDR3 spans 15 residues. V lost 6 bases and J lost 1, with 18 bases in between. The CDR3 nucleotides are TGCAGTGCCCGAGACGCGGGGCGCCCGAACACTGAAGCTTTCTTT. Its protein product is CSARDAGRPNTEAFF.

The chain uses TRBV2 and TRBJ1-1; a possible D gene is TRBD1 (5 bases). V was pared by 5 bases and J by 5 bases, with 15 bases between. There are 14 residues in the CDR3. CDR1 and CDR2 (germline): SNHLY, FYNNEI. The chain's CDR3 is CASSQPGGDTEAFF. In DNA, the CDR3 is TGTGCCAGCAGTCAACCCGGGGGTGATACTGAAGCTTTCTTT.

On this clonotype: A much larger clonotype is one base distant, so this may be a read error. The chain couples TRBV7-2 to TRBJ2-1; D not resolved. This CDR3 region has 12 residues. Germline loops: CDR1 SGHTA, CDR2 FQGNSA. The CDR3 region is CASSASYNERFF. The CDR3 bases are TGTGCCAGCAGCGCCTCCTACAATGAGCGGTTCTTC.

This clonotype was seen more than once but under ten times. The chain recombines TRBV7-2 with TRBJ2-1; weak D call: TRBD2 (6 bases). CDR1 is SGHTA, CDR2 FQGNSA, per germline. CDR3 length: 15 amino acids. With 1 base removed from V and 7 bases from J, the gap between germline ends came to 14 bases. CDR3 region: CASSLEETSLNEQFF. The CDR3 nucleotides are TGTGCCAGCAGCTTAGAGGAGACTAGTCTAAATGAGCAGTTCTTC.

This clonotype occurred a few times. The rearrangement uses TRBV7-2 and TRBJ2-1, with TRBD1 matching 8 bases. Germline V gene lookup returns CDR1 SGHTA and CDR2 FQGNSA. Trimming removed 9 bases from V and 10 bases from J; junction bases left unmatched: 14. The CDR3 loop spans 14 amino acids. CDR3 region: CASQGDRGWGEQFF. CDR3 sequence (DNA): TGTGCCAGTCAGGGCGACAGGGGATGGGGCGAGCAGTTCTTC.

The V and J genes are TRBV7-2 and TRBJ1-5, with no clear D. The CDR3 is 14 amino acids. Looked up from germline, CDR1 is SGHTA and CDR2 is FQGNSA. V was cut by 4 bases and J by 0 bases, with 7 bases left in between. For the CDR3, the DNA is TGTGCCAGCAGCTCCACTAATAGCAATCAGCCCCAGCATTTT. Amino acids: CASSSTNSNQPQHF.

V is TRBV15 and J is TRBJ1-1, with 9 bases matching TRBD1. CDR1 is LNHNV, CDR2 YYDKDF, per germline (reference sequence). CDR3 length: 16 amino acids. V was clipped by 3 bases and J by 1 base; unmatched bases: 6. CDR3 in amino acids: CATSSHGGQGNTEAFF. For the CDR3, the DNA is TGTGCCACCAGCAGCCATGGGGGACAGGGGAACACTGAAGCTTTCTTT. Full variable domain (missing parts from reference TRBV15 and TRBJ1-1): DAMVIQNPRYQVTQFGKPVTLSCSQTLNHNVMYWYQQKSSQAPKLLFHYYDKDFNNEADTPDNFQSRRPNTSFCFLDIRSPGLGDTAMYLCATSSHGGQGNTEAFFGQGTRLTVV.

CDR3 coding DNA: TGTGCCAGTAGTATAACATACGGGACGGCGGCGTTCTTC. Its translation: CASSITYGTAAFF. The V and J genes are TRBV19 and TRBJ2-1, with D perhaps matching TRBD1 or TRBD2 (5 bases each). CDR1 and CDR2 from the germline V gene are LNHDA and SQIVND (reference sequence). The CDR3 has 13 amino acids. Trimming left V 2 bases short and J 15 bases short, with 17 bases between. The full variable domain, completed using reference TRBV19 and TRBJ2-1, is DGGITQSPKYLFRKEGQNVTLSCEQNLNHDAMYWYRQDPGQGLRLIYYSQIVNDFQKGDIAEGYSVSREKKESFPLTVTSAQKNPTAFYLCASSITYGTAAFFGPGTRLTVL.

The chain joins TRBV14 to TRBJ2-7; D is uncertain. V was shortened by 5 bases and J by 10 bases, with 15 bases between the two germline ends. The CDR3 has 12 residues. CDR1 and CDR2 (germline): SGHDN, FVKESK. The CDR3 sequence: CASSFQLSPQYF. CDR3 sequence (DNA): TGTGCCAGCAGCTTTCAACTGTCGCCCCAGTACTTC.

This clonotype was detected only a few times. The chain uses TRBV7-3 and TRBJ2-2, with D perhaps TRBD1 (5 bases). The CDR3 totals 15 residues. Germline loops: CDR1 SGHTA, CDR2 FQGTGA. Trimming took 2 bases from V and 6 from J, leaving 13 bases between them. CDR3 region: CASSLHGALAGELFF. The DNA of the CDR3 is TGTGCCAGCAGCTTACATGGGGCTCTCGCCGGGGAGCTGTTTTTT.

This clonotype has a handful of counts. This rearrangement joins TRBV11-3 to TRBJ2-5; D not resolved. The length of the CDR3 is 12 residues. V was pared by 5 bases and J by 7 bases, with 11 bases between. The V gene's germline CDR1 is SGHNT and CDR2 YENEEA. The CDR3 here is CASSPSPGTQYF. The CDR3 region has the DNA TGTGCCAGCAGCCCATCTCCGGGGACCCAGTACTTC.

J is TRBJ2-1 and V is TRBV18; D is unclear. The germline CDR1 and CDR2 sequences are KGHSH and LQKENI. The germline V and J ends were trimmed by 5 bases and 0 bases, with 11 bases remaining between them. The CDR3 runs to 15 residues. The CDR3 loop is CASSVLSNSYNEQFF. The CDR3 DNA follows: TGTGCCAGCTCAGTCTTATCTAACTCCTACAATGAGCAGTTCTTC.

This clonotype was picked up a small number of times. The chain combines TRBV7-2 with TRBJ2-7; possibly TRBD2 for D (6 bases). Germline V gene data show CDR1 as SGHTA and CDR2 as FQGNSA. The CDR3 length is 15 residues. V lost 3 bases, J lost 4 bases, and 16 bases lay in between. Here the CDR3 DNA reads TGTGCCAGCAGCTTCCGACTAGATCAACAATACGAGCAGTACTTC. Translating it yields CASSFRLDQQYEQYF. Looking up the rest from reference TRBV7-2 and TRBJ2-7 gives the full variable domain: GAGVSQSPSNKVTEKGKDVELRCDPISGHTALYWYRQSLGQGLEFLIYFQGNSAPDKSGLPSDRFSAERTGGSVSTLTIQRTQQEDSAVYLCASSFRLDQQYEQYFGPGTRLTVT.

The chain combines TRBV6-5 with TRBJ2-1, with 7 bases fitting TRBD1. This CDR3 is built from 15 residues. V lost 2 bases, J lost 10 bases, and 11 bases stayed unmatched. Germline V gene lookup returns CDR1 MNHEY and CDR2 SVGAGI. The CDR3 loop is CASSYAGRGGGEQFF. The CDR3 coding sequence is TGTGCCAGCAGTTACGCGGGCCGAGGGGGCGGAGAGCAGTTCTTC.

This chain joins TRBV29-1 and TRBJ2-5; a weak D match, TRBD1 (5 bases). Between the trimmed V and J ends, which lost 0 bases and 3 bases, there was a span of 17 bases. The length of the CDR3 is 16 residues. The germline CDR1 and CDR2 sequences are SQVTM and ANQGSEA. As DNA, the CDR3 is TGCAGCGTTGAAGATCTTCACAGGTTTGAGGAAGAGACCCAGTACTTC. Amino acid sequence: CSVEDLHRFEEETQYF.

J is TRBJ2-1 and V is TRBV12-3 or TRBV12-4; 8 nucleotides match TRBD2. V shed 3 bases, J shed 9 bases, and the junction held 10 bases outside the gene matches. The CDR3 has 15 amino acids. CDR3 DNA sequence: TGTGCCAGCAGTTTCGGGGGGCCGGGAGGGAGTGAGCAGTTCTTC. As protein: CASSFGGPGGSEQFF.

This clonotype was seen at least ten times. The rearrangement uses TRBV6-2 or TRBV6-3 and TRBJ2-5; D may match TRBD1 or TRBD2 (5 bases each). This CDR3 has 17 amino acids. V lost 2 bases and J 0 bases, leaving 16 bases between the germline ends. The V gene's germline CDR1 is MNHEY and CDR2 SVGEGT. In DNA form, the CDR3 reads TGTGCCAGCAGTTACACGATGGCCGGGACGGACCAAGAGACCCAGTACTTC. Its protein product is CASSYTMAGTDQETQYF.

This chain connects TRBV5-1 to TRBJ2-7; D is uncertain. V was clipped by 1 base and J by 3 bases, with 17 bases between them. CDR3 length equals 16 residues. Per germline, CDR1 SGHRS and CDR2 YFSETQ. This CDR3 is CASSLFPSSNGYEQYF. The CDR3, as DNA: TGCGCCAGCAGCTTGTTCCCATCCAGCAATGGCTACGAGCAGTACTTC.

The gene calls are TRBV6-2 or TRBV6-3 and TRBJ2-7, with D possibly matching TRBD2 (5 bases). V lost 4 bases to trimming and J lost 2 bases, with 12 bases between them. Germline CDR1 and CDR2: MNHEY and SVGEGT. The CDR3 consists of 14 residues. The CDR3 sequence is CASSSLRTPYEQYF. In DNA form, the CDR3 reads TGTGCCAGCAGTTCGCTTCGGACTCCCTACGAGCAGTACTTC.

This chain uses TRBV12-3 or TRBV12-4 with TRBJ1-1; no clear D gene. The CDR3 covers 13 residues. V gave up 5 bases and J gave up 5 bases, with 12 bases separating them. CDR3: CASSVRRETEAFF. CDR3 sequence (DNA): TGTGCCAGCAGTGTTCGGCGAGAAACTGAAGCTTTCTTT.

The chain recombines TRBV28 with TRBJ2-3; 14 positions agree with TRBD2. Trimming took 2 bases from V and 0 from J; bases not matched to a gene: 7. The CDR3 sequence is 19 residues long. Germline V gene sequence: CDR1 MDHEN, CDR2 SYDVKM. CDR3 sequence reads: CASSLLGLAGDLSTDTQYF. The CDR3 coding sequence is TGTGCCAGCAGTTTACTGGGACTAGCGGGAGACCTTAGCACAGATACGCAGTATTTT.

This clonotype was recorded a few times. V is TRBV9 and J is TRBJ2-5; D remains ambiguous. CDR3 length: 14 residues. The germline gives CDR1 SGDLS, CDR2 YYNGEE. The ends were cut back, 0 bases at V and 1 base at J, with 7 bases in the middle. DNA of the CDR3: TGTGCCAGCAGCGTAGAAGGGTCCCAAGAGACCCAGTACTTC. Amino acid sequence: CASSVEGSQETQYF. Combining the CDR3 with reference TRBV9 and TRBJ2-5 gives the whole variable domain DSGVTQTPKHLITATGQRVTLRCSPRSGDLSVYWYQQSLDQGLQFLIQYYNGEERAKGNILERFSAQQFPDLHSELNLSSLELGDSALYFCASSVEGSQETQYFGPGTRLLVL.

This clonotype was counted only a few times. The chain is built from TRBV4-3 and TRBJ2-3; TRBD2 might be the D (6 bases). V dropped 3 bases and J dropped 3 bases, with 13 bases sitting between them. The CDR3 is made up of 15 amino acids. Germline V gene sequence: CDR1 LGHNA, CDR2 YSLEER. The CDR3 DNA follows: TGCGCCAGCAGCCAGAGGGAGGAGCGGACAGATACGCAGTATTTT. It yields the protein CASSQREERTDTQYF.

This clonotype was counted ten times or more. V usage is TRBV7-2 and J usage is TRBJ2-6; D remains unclear. Germline CDR1 reads SGHTA; CDR2 reads FQGNSA. The CDR3 covers 15 residues. V was cut by 0 bases and J by 1 base, with 4 bases left in between. CDR3 sequence reads: CASSLAGSGANVLTF. The DNA for the CDR3 is TGTGCCAGCAGCTTAGCTGGGTCTGGGGCCAACGTCCTGACTTTC.